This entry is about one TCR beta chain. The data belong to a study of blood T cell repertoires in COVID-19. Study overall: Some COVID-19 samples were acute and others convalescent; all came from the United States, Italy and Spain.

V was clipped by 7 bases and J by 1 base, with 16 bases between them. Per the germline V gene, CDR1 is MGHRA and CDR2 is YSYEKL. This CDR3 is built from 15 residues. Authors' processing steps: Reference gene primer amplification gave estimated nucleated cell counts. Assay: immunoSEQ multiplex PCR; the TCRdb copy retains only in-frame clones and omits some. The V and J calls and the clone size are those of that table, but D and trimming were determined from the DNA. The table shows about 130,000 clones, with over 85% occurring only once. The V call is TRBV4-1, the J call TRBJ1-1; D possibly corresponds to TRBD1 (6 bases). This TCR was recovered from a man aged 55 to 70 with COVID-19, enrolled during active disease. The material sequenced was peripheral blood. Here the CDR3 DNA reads TGCGCCAGCACCTCAGGGGCCTGGACGAACACTGAAGCTTTCTTT. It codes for CASTSGAWTNTEAFF.